The clone carrying this T cell receptor (beta chain) was seen a single time. Its antigen is not known. These data are taken from a study of shared clonotypes between healthy human individuals. Generated by immunoSEQ multiplex PCR, the TCRdb table keeps only in-frame clones and is missing some. The sample lists 980,000 or so clones; about three quarters were seen once. V lost 4 bases and J lost 9; bases outside the gene matches: 3. The CDR3 is made up of 12 amino acids. CDR1 and CDR2 (germline): MNHNS, SASEGT. Study-level results: Among non-shared clonotypes, generation probabilities were lower than among those shared by all four donors. Represented diversity (both genetic and exposure-history) was limited by the small number of donors.

The chain links TRBV6-1 to TRBJ2-1, with 7 bases fitting TRBD2. The source is a man younger than 35 in good health. The material sequenced was memory CD4+ T cells sorted from blood. Specified subset: CD45RA-negative fraction. CDR3 nucleotides: TGTGCCAGCAGTGGGGAGGGCATTGAGCAGTTCTTC. This sequence encodes CASSGEGIEQFF.